Presented here are 30 T cell receptor delta chains from one specimen sequenced in a study of gamma-delta T cells after stem cell transplantation. TCRdb reanalysed the RT-PCR reads via CATT. The data hold 1,400 or so delta-chain clones, with roughly 2% observed a single time. Sample: gamma-delta T cells. These receptors were obtained from a human donor. It is not recorded whose cells these are; they may come from a transplant donor.

For this clone: A far more abundant clone sits one base away, making this likely a read error. This sequence joins TRDV1 and TRDJ1, with 10 bases fitting TRDD3. This CDR3 has 19 residues. Germline CDR1 is TSWWSYY and CDR2 is QGS. V shed 4 bases and J 3 bases; nucleotides not matched to a gene: 17. DNA of the CDR3: TGTGCTCTTGGGGGAAGGGAGGCTACTGGGGGATTTTTCCCCGATAAACTCATCTTT. Translation gives CALGGREATGGFFPDKLIF.

This clone appeared many times. The chain employs TRDV1 and TRDJ1; 11 positions match TRDD3. With 0 bases clipped from V and 2 bases from J, the junction kept 17 bases outside the gene matches. Germline loops: CDR1 TSWWSYY, CDR2 QGS. CDR3 length equals 21 residues. CDR3: CALGELSFPWGIPRFTDKLIF. The CDR3 bases are TGTGCTCTTGGGGAACTATCCTTCCCCTGGGGGATACCCAGGTTTACCGATAAACTCATCTTT.

This clone showed up just a few times. The chain has TRDV1 and TRDJ1; 11 bases are shared with TRDD3. Germline V CDR1 and CDR2: TSWWSYY, QGS. This CDR3 region has 20 residues. V lost 9 bases to trimming and J lost 4 bases; unmatched junction nucleotides: 25. CDR3 sequence (DNA): TGTGCTCTCCGACCTTCCTTCACTATGTGGGGGATACGCGACCTCGATAAACTCATCTTT. Amino acid sequence: CALRPSFTMWGIRDLDKLIF.

This clone is large within its sample. A far larger clone is a single base away, which makes a read error likely. The rearrangement links TRDV2 to TRDJ1, with 7 bases fitting TRDD3. This CDR3 is 17 amino acids long. Unmatched junction bases numbered 15, after V lost 3 bases and J lost 3 bases. The germline CDR1 and CDR2 sequences are GEAIGNYY and EKD. The CDR3 DNA is TGTGCCTGTGACCCCGCCGAGGGGGATTCGTACGCCGATAAACTCATCTTT. Its protein is CACDPAEGDSYADKLIF.

This clone was observed a few times. It differs at one base from a far larger clone, so likely a read error. The gene calls are TRDV2 and TRDJ1, with D tentatively TRDD2 (5 bases). Germline assignment: CDR1 GEAIGNYY and CDR2 EKD. This CDR3 is built from 14 residues. The CDR3 is CARDLLESTDKLIF. The CDR3 nucleotides read TGTGCCCGTGACCTACTCGAGAGCACCGATAAACTCATCTTT.

In this sample, this clone is medium-sized. The gene calls are TRDV1 and TRDJ1; 11 nucleotides line up with TRDD3. Trimming cost V 1 base and J 4 bases; bases outside gene matches: 11. Germline V CDR1 and CDR2: TSWWSYY, QGS. The CDR3 runs 18 residues. CDR3 DNA: TGTGCTCTTGGGGAACGAACACTGGGGGATAAAGTTTTCGATAAACTCATCTTT. It yields the protein CALGERTLGDKVFDKLIF.

V usage is TRDV1 and J usage is TRDJ1, with 12 bases that match TRDD3. V gave up 7 bases and J gave up 2 bases; unmatched junction bases: 26. The CDR3 covers 22 residues. Germline values: CDR1 TSWWSYY, CDR2 QGS. CDR3 sequence reads: CALEGTLPVMGWGIRTTDKLIF. The CDR3, as DNA: TGTGCTCTTGAGGGAACTCTTCCTGTGATGGGCTGGGGGATACGCACGACCGATAAACTCATCTTT.

By share, this clone counts as medium-sized. One base separates it from a far larger clone, so it is likely a read error. The rearrangement links TRDV2 to TRDJ1; 7 bases map to TRDD3. In germline, CDR1 is GEAIGNYY, CDR2 EKD. This CDR3 is built from 17 residues. The ends lost 3 bases at V and 0 bases at J; junction bases unmatched: 12. The CDR3 loop is CACDPAEGDPYTDKLIF. The CDR3 DNA is TGTGCCTGTGACCCCGCCGAGGGGGATCCGTACACCGATAAACTCATCTTT.

Worth noting for this clone: TCRdb has a much larger clone's protein, which differs at residue 4 from the translation of this DNA, likely because of a read error; what is shown is the protein translated from the DNA. The chain links TRDV2 to TRDJ1, with TRDD3 identical over 13 bases. Per the germline V gene, CDR1 is GEAIGNYY and CDR2 is EKD. The CDR3 extends over 17 amino acids. The CDR3 is CACGTVLGDTYTDKLIF. The CDR3 DNA reads TGTGCCTGTGGCACCGTACTGGGGGATACGTACACCGATAAACTCATCTTT.

The chain couples TRDV1 to TRDJ1; the match to TRDD3 covers 12 bases. CDR1 TSWWSYY and CDR2 QGS come from the germline V gene. This CDR3 has 19 amino acids. J lost 3 bases, V lost 4 bases, and 15 bases had no gene match. This CDR3 reads CALGGAFPQLGDTPDKLIF. As DNA, the CDR3 is TGTGCTCTTGGGGGGGCCTTCCCTCAACTGGGGGATACCCCCGATAAACTCATCTTT.

Details on this clone: This DNA translates differently at residue 4 from the TCRdb protein, which is that of a much larger clone; a read error is likely, and the protein shown is the DNA's own translation. The V gene is TRDV1, the J gene TRDJ1; 11 bases agree with TRDD3. CDR1 and CDR2 from the germline V gene are TSWWSYY and QGS. V was clipped by 6 bases and J by 6 bases; unmatched bases: 24. The CDR3 loop spans 20 amino acids. The CDR3 sequence is CALGPSFTMWGIRWKNKLIF. The CDR3 DNA reads as TGTGCTCTTGGACCTTCCTTCACTATGTGGGGGATACGGTGGAAAAATAAACTCATCTTT.

In its sample, this clone ranks as medium-sized (0.01 to 0.1%). The chain employs TRDV3 and TRDJ1; 13 nucleotides agree with TRDD3. The CDR3 totals 22 residues. Germline V gene sequence: CDR1 TVYSNPD, CDR2 GDNSRS (reference sequence). Trimming cost V 3 bases and J 0 bases; bases outside gene matches: 25. The CDR3 sequence: CALFPVLGDTRTFWEYTDKLIF. CDR3 nucleotides: TGTGCCTTGTTTCCAGTACTGGGGGATACGCGCACGTTCTGGGAGTACACCGATAAACTCATCTTT. Full variable domain (missing parts from reference TRDV3 and TRDJ1): CDKVTQSSPDQTVASGSEVVLLCTYDTVYSNPDLFWYRIRPDYSFQFVFYGDNSRSEGADFTQGRFSVKHILTQKAFHLVISPVRTEDSATYYCALFPVLGDTRTFWEYTDKLIFGKGTRVTVEP.

Turning to this clone: The translation of this DNA and the TCRdb protein of a much larger clone differ at residue 6, probably owing to a read error; the protein shown here is translated from the DNA. This sequence joins TRDV1 and TRDJ1; TRDD3 aligns across 8 bases. The CDR3 runs to 25 residues. CDR1 TSWWSYY and CDR2 QGS come from the germline V gene. Germline trimming cut 1 base from V and 0 bases from J; bases unmatched to any gene: 31. The DNA of the CDR3 is TGTGCTCTTGGGGAACCAACTGGAGGCCCACCTAACTTCGTACTGGGGGTCCCCTACACCGATAAACTCATCTTT. This sequence encodes CALGEPTGGPPNFVLGVPYTDKLIF.

Concerning this clone itself: A junction boundary mismatches the germline segment, possibly from a read error. The chain employs TRDV2 and TRDJ1; D may be TRDD3 (6 bases). The germline CDR1 and CDR2 sequences are GEAIGNYY and EKD. This CDR3 contains 15 residues. DNA for the CDR3: TGTGCCTGTGACCCCGCCGAGGGGGACCCCGATAAACCCATCTTT. Residues: CACDPAEGDPDKPIF.

This clone turned up a few times. The chain employs TRDV1 and TRDJ1; 11 bases match TRDD3. The CDR3 is 21 amino acids. The germline CDR1 and CDR2 sequences are TSWWSYY and QGS. V lost 9 bases and J lost 0; bases outside the gene matches: 24. The CDR3 nucleotides are TGTGCTCTCCGACCTTCCTTCACTATGTGGGGGATACGCGAGTACACCGATAAACTCATCTTT. The encoded protein is CALRPSFTMWGIREYTDKLIF.

This clone was seen a handful of times. A far larger clone is off by one base, so a read error is likely. V is TRDV3 and J is TRDJ1; 9 nucleotides match TRDD3. CDR3 size: 14 residues. The germline gives CDR1 TVYSNPD, CDR2 GDNSRS (reference sequence). CDR3 region: CAFSPGGYHDKPIF. CDR3 bases: TGTGCCTTTTCTCCCGGGGGATACCACGATAAACCCATCTTT.

As for this clone: This likely came from a read error, as a far larger clone is one base away. At the DNA level, this CDR3 is encoded by other sequences in the same sample as well. J is TRDJ1 and V is TRDV2; 7 nucleotides agree with TRDD3. The CDR3 is made up of 14 amino acids. Germline loops: CDR1 GEAIGNYY, CDR2 EKD. CDR3 sequence reads: CACDTVGDPDKLIF. CDR3 in DNA: TGTGCCTGTGACACCGTGGGGGACCCCGATAAGCTCATCTTT.

This clone has a handful of counts. The chain combines TRDV1 with TRDJ1, with TRDD3 matching 9 bases. The germline V gene encodes CDR1 TSWWSYY and CDR2 QGS. V was clipped by 7 bases and J by 2 bases; unmatched bases: 17. The CDR3 spans 18 residues. CDR3 bases: TGTGCTCTTGTTTGTATCCATATACTGGGGGACAAAACCGATAAACTCATCTTT. This codes for CALVCIHILGDKTDKLIF.

This clone was picked up a small number of times. V is TRDV1 and J is TRDJ1; the D gene is possibly TRDD2 (9 bases). The CDR3 has 21 amino acids. CDR1 TSWWSYY and CDR2 QGS come from the germline V gene. The germline V and J ends were trimmed by 2 bases and 1 base, with 29 bases remaining between them. CDR3 coding DNA: TGTGCTCTTGGGGAATTACCGCCTTCCTACATCACGACTGGGGGCACCGATAAACTCATCTTT. Translation: CALGELPPSYITTGGTDKLIF.

A few counts support this clone. Possible read error: a much larger clone is one base away. Different DNA sequences within this sample yield the same CDR3. The V call is TRDV1, the J call TRDJ1; 13 positions match TRDD3. Germline V gives CDR1 TSWWSYY, CDR2 QGS. CDR3 length: 20 residues. In DNA, the CDR3 is TGTGCTCTTGGGGAACTTCGTCGTACTGGGGGATACGCTGGCACCGATAAGCTCATCTTT. This sequence encodes CALGELRRTGGYAGTDKLIF.

Within the sample, this clone is large (0.1 to 1%). This sample includes further DNA sequences coding for the same CDR3. The V call is TRDV2, the J call TRDJ3; 11 nucleotides match TRDD3. The J segment lost 2 bases and the V segment lost 3 bases, leaving 5 bases of the junction unmatched. The CDR3 length is 18 residues. In germline, CDR1 is GEAIGNYY, CDR2 EKD. The CDR3 DNA sequence: TGTGCCTGTGACTCAGTACTGGGGGATACCTGGGACACCCGACAGATGTTTTTC. This sequence encodes CACDSVLGDTWDTRQMFF.

This clone occurred a few times. TCRdb shows a much larger clone's protein in place of this DNA's translation, and the two differ at residue 4, likely through a read error; the protein shown is translated from the DNA. The identical CDR3 is also encoded by other nucleotide sequences in the sample. The V call is TRDV2, the J call TRDJ1; D call uncertain. The CDR3 contains 14 residues. The germline V gene has CDR1 GEAIGNYY and CDR2 EKD. CDR3 protein: CACGTGGFTDKLIF. The CDR3 region has the DNA TGTGCCTGTGGCACCGGTGGATTCACCGATAAACTCATCTTT.

Note on this clone: Germline is not matched at one junction end, which may reflect a read error. The CDR3 spells CALGELTSLLYWGISDKLIF. DNA of the CDR3: TGTGCCCTTGGGGAACTTACCTCCCTTCTTTACTGGGGGATATCCGATAAACTCATCTTT. The chain joins TRDV1 to TRDJ1, with TRDD3 matching over 11 bases. Germline assignment: CDR1 TSWWSYY and CDR2 QGS. This CDR3 comprises 20 residues.

This clone is judged medium-sized. The V gene is TRDV1, the J gene TRDJ3; 8 nucleotides match TRDD3. The V gene's germline CDR1 is TSWWSYY and CDR2 QGS. J gave up 0 bases and V 4 bases, and 23 bases lay outside the gene matches. The CDR3 loop spans 24 amino acids. For the CDR3, the DNA is TGTGCTCTTGGGGCCAGGGGGTCTCCTCATGGGATACGCCCGGGCTCCTGGGACACCCGACAGATGTTTTTC. Its translation is CALGARGSPHGIRPGSWDTRQMFF.

This clone was picked up a small number of times. A far larger clone is one nucleotide away, so this likely arose from a read error. V is TRDV1 and J is TRDJ1; 8 bases map to TRDD2. The germline CDR1 and CDR2 sequences are TSWWSYY and QGS. This CDR3 comprises 24 residues. V was clipped by 3 bases and J by 3 bases; unmatched bases: 33. CDR3 coding DNA: TGTGCTCTTGGGGAGCCCCGACTCGTACTTCCTACGGGGTCTTATGGGGATGGTTCCGATAAACTCATCTTT. This encodes CALGEPRLVLPTGSYGDGSDKLIF.

This clone is large. It differs at one base from a far larger clone, so likely a read error. This chain joins TRDV2 and TRDJ1; 7 nucleotides match TRDD3. The CDR3 has 17 residues. CDR1 is GEAIGNYY, CDR2 EKD, per germline. V was clipped by 3 bases and J by 1 base; unmatched bases: 13. The CDR3 DNA sequence: TGTGCCTGTGACCCCGCCGAGGGGGATTCGTGCACCGATAAACTCATCTTT. Translation gives CACDPAEGDSCTDKLIF.

A note on this clone: A read error likely explains this, since a far larger clone differs by one base. Other DNA variants within this sample encode the same CDR3. V usage is TRDV2 and J usage is TRDJ1; 9 bases are a match to TRDD3. The CDR3 sequence is 20 residues long. J lost 0 bases, V lost 0 bases, and 16 bases had no gene match. CDR1 and CDR2 (germline): GEAIGNYY, EKD. The chain's CDR3 is CACDTDDLLGDTGYTDKLIF. CDR3 bases: TGTGCCTGTGACACCGACGACCTACTAGGGGATACGGGGTACACCGATAAACTCATCTTT.

This CDR3 reads CALGGGHEGIPLYTDKLIF. DNA of the CDR3: TGTGCTCTTGGGGGGGGGCACGAGGGGATACCCCTATACACCGATAAACTCATCTTT. The rearrangement joins TRDV1 to TRDJ1, with 8 bases identical to TRDD3. Germline V lookup: CDR1 TSWWSYY, CDR2 QGS. This CDR3 is 19 amino acids long. V lost 4 bases, J lost 0 bases, and 16 bases stayed unmatched.

Within the sample, this clone is medium-sized. A far larger clone lies a single base away; this is likely a read error. The V gene is TRDV2, the J gene TRDJ1; 7 positions match TRDD3. The CDR3 runs 17 residues. The germline V gene has CDR1 GEAIGNYY and CDR2 EKD. V shed 3 bases, J shed 0 bases, and the junction held 12 bases outside the gene matches. The CDR3 region has the DNA TGTGCCTGTGACCCCGCCGAGGGGGATTTGTACACCGATAAACTCATCTTT. This codes for CACDPAEGDLYTDKLIF.

The sample holds a few counts of this clone. The junction shows a germline mismatch at one end, possibly a read error. The chain couples TRDV1 to TRDJ1; tentative D call: TRDD2 (6 bases). This CDR3 has 10 amino acids. Looked up from germline, CDR1 is TSWWSYY and CDR2 is QGS. CDR3 DNA sequence: TGTGCTCTTGGGGAATATATCCTACACTTC. Its protein product is CALGEYILHF.